This TCR beta chain was sequenced during a study of T-cell memory formation after mild COVID-19. TCRdb re-called the 5' RACE reads with MiXCR, one entry per CDR3 protein. The sample yields roughly 150,000 distinct CDR3 sequences, over 10% seen once. General study findings and limits: Clones shrinking from day 15 to 85 showed even CD4/CD8 mixes; later expanders tilted CD4+.

About this clonotype: The antigen remains unidentified. One junction end disagrees with the germline gene, perhaps due to a read error.

What was sequenced was PBMCs or a T cell subset sorted from them (not recorded which). The sequence was obtained from a man in his late teens or twenties who had mild COVID-19 (a few samples of this study predate the infection). Cell type and time point are not known.

The CDR3 here is CASRLAERNTGELFF. CDR3 sequence (DNA): TGTGCCAGCAGATTAGCGGAGCGGAACACCGGGGAGCTGTTTTTT. This chain joins TRBV12-3 or TRBV12-4 and TRBJ2-2; a possible D gene is TRBD2 (6 bases). This CDR3 is built from 15 residues.